These 8 T cell receptor beta chains share one sample of origin, sequenced in a study of cytomegalovirus exposure and HLA in healthy donors (dated by TCRdb to 2016 to 2017). The library was produced with the immunoSEQ multiplex PCR assay. The multiplex PCR relied on a mix of 60 forward primers for TCR Vbeta segments and 13 reverse primers for TCR Jbeta segments. This is the immuneACCESS table as TCRdb keeps it, with only in-frame sequences that have V and J called. A part of the clones is gone; compared with another copy, unresolved V genes explain less than half, and the rest is unexplained. The sample data list roughly 110,000 clones, and more than 75% of these were observed just once. The ten largest clones take up around 5.8% of the sample. Sequenced sample: PBMCs. These receptors were collected from a woman aged 45-60 years in good health and CMV-seropositive.

The rearrangement uses TRBV2 and TRBJ1-3; tentatively, D is TRBD1 (5 bases). The CDR3 runs to 13 residues. Germline V gene sequence: CDR1 SNHLY, CDR2 FYNNEI. Trimming removed 7 bases from V and 2 bases from J, with 9 bases in between. The CDR3 region has the DNA TGTGCCAGCACCCAGGACACTGGAAACACCATATATTTT. Translating gives CASTQDTGNTIYF.

The J gene is TRBJ2-5, the V gene TRBV12-5; no clear D gene. Trimming left V 7 bases short and J 5 bases short, with 11 bases between. This CDR3 is 12 amino acids long. Germline V gives CDR1 LGHNT, CDR2 FRNRAP. CDR3 protein: CASAPPGETQYF. The CDR3 nucleotides read TGTGCTAGTGCCCCCCCCGGTGAGACCCAGTACTTC.

V and J are TRBV5-1 and TRBJ2-5; D is perhaps TRBD1 (5 bases). Near its end, the DNA agrees better with TRBJ2-7, so the J call may be wrong. CDR3 size: 16 residues. From germline, CDR1 is SGHRS and CDR2 YFSETQ. The CDR3 DNA is TGCGCCAGCAGCTCTCTCTCCAGGGATAGCTCCTACGAGCAGTACTTC. Residues: CASSSLSRDSSYEQYF.

This rearrangement joins TRBV16 to TRBJ2-3, with D perhaps matching TRBD2 (7 bases). The CDR3 runs 15 residues. Trimming pared 4 bases from V and 3 bases from J, leaving 14 bases between. The V gene's germline CDR1 is KGHSY and CDR2 FQNENV. The chain's CDR3 is CASSLIGGPTDTQYF. CDR3 sequence (DNA): TGTGCCAGCAGCCTAATCGGGGGGCCGACAGATACGCAGTATTTT.

The CDR3 region is CSARPYNEQFF. The CDR3 DNA sequence: TGCAGTGCTAGACCATACAATGAGCAGTTCTTC. The chain carries TRBV20-1 and TRBJ2-1; D is uncertain. The CDR3 sequence is 11 residues long. The germline V gene has CDR1 DFQATT and CDR2 SNEGSKA (reference sequence). The V gene lost 2 bases and the J gene lost 4 bases, with 3 bases spanning the gap.

The table lists this clone with a few counts. The rearrangement uses TRBV7-2 and TRBJ2-2; D remains ambiguous. The germline CDR1 and CDR2 sequences are SGHTA and FQGNSA. The CDR3 loop spans 13 amino acids. V lost 5 bases to trimming and J lost 5 bases, with 9 bases between them. CDR3 sequence: CASSPRRTGELFF. The CDR3 DNA sequence: TGTGCCAGCAGCCCGCGCCGTACCGGGGAGCTGTTTTTT.

The genes are TRBV29-1 and TRBJ1-3; D call uncertain. The CDR3 contains 13 residues. Germline V gene sequence: CDR1 SQVTM, CDR2 ANQGSEA. The ends were cut back, 6 bases at V and 0 bases at J, with 9 bases in the middle. CDR3 loop: CSVISNSGNTIYF. The CDR3 nucleotides read TGCAGCGTAATCAGTAACTCTGGAAACACCATATATTTT.

The CDR3 sequence: CASSEARVGTIYF. As DNA, the CDR3 is TGTGCCAGCAGTGAAGCGCGGGTGGGCACCATATATTTT. The V gene is TRBV2, the J gene TRBJ1-3; no definite D call. This CDR3 is 13 amino acids long. Trimming stripped 0 bases from V and 9 bases from J, with 9 bases between. CDR1 is SNHLY and CDR2 is FYNNEI in the germline V gene.